This T cell receptor beta chain was sequenced for a study of blood T cell repertoires in COVID-19. Study overall: T cells, B-cell-depleted T cells, or PBMCs provided the cDNA or gDNA that served as material.

Individuals aged roughly 18 to 95 years were recruited from fewer than 25 US areas. Donors were grouped by their self-reported clinical history. Trimming cost V 4 bases and J 4 bases, with 13 bases left between them. Germline CDR1 reads MDHEN; CDR2 reads SYDVKM. The length of the CDR3 is 14 residues. Produced via immunoSEQ multiplex PCR; TCRdb's table is partial and in-frame only. Of about 200,000 clones listed, around 88% are singletons. Material: PBMCs or T cells enriched from blood (not recorded which). This sequence originates from a man aged 40-49 years with acute COVID-19. The rearrangement joins TRBV28 to TRBJ1-2; no definite D call. CDR3: CASSYALRSYGYTF. The DNA of the CDR3 is TGTGCCAGCAGTTATGCCCTAAGATCCTATGGCTACACCTTC.